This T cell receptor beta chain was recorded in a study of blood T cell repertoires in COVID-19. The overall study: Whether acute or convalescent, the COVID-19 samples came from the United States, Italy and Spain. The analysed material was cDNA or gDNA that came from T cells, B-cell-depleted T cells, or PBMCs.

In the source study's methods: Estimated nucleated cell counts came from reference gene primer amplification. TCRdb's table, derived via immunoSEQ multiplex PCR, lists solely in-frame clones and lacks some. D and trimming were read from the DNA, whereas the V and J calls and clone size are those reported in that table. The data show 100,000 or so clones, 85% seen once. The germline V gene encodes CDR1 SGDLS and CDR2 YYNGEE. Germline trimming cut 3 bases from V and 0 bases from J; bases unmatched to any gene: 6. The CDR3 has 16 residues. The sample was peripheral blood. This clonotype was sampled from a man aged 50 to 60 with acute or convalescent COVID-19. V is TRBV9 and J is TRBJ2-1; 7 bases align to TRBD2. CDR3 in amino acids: CASSGPLASSYNEQFF. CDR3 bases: TGTGCCAGCAGCGGCCCACTAGCGAGCTCCTACAATGAGCAGTTCTTC.